This T cell receptor beta chain was documented in a study of blood T cell repertoires in COVID-19. The wider study: Sources were T cells, B-cell-depleted T cells, or PBMCs; the material itself was cDNA or gDNA.

Original processing methods: Estimation of nucleated cell counts was performed using reference gene primer amplification. Some clones are missing from TCRdb's copy, which holds only in-frame ones; the method was immunoSEQ multiplex PCR. V and J calls and clone size follow that table, whereas D and trimming were derived from the DNA. Of some 70,000 clones in the sample, 91% were seen once. This clonotype was obtained from a human donor in a cohort sampled during active COVID-19. What was sequenced was peripheral blood.

The CDR3 sequence is CASSLVADQPQHF. CDR3 DNA sequence: TGTGCCAGCAGCTTGGTTGCAGATCAGCCCCAGCATTTT. The rearrangement links TRBV5-8 to TRBJ1-5; D is unresolved. This CDR3 contains 13 residues. CDR1 and CDR2 from the germline V gene are SGHTS and YDEGEE. Trimming took off 0 bases at V and 5 bases at J, with 6 bases between the two ends.